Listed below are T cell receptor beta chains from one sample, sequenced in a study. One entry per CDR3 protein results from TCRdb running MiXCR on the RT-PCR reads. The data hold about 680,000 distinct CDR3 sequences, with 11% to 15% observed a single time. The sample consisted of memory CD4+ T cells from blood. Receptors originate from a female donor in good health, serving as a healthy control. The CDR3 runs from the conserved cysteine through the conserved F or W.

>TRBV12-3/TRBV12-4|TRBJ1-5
CASSLWGVSNQPQHF
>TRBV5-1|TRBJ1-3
CASRDATGNTIYF
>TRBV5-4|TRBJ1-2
CASSYRDAYGYTF
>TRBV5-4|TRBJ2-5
CASSRRRGTSGETQYF
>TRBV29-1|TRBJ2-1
CSVAPRVNEQFF
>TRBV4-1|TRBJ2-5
CASSQERGQETQYF
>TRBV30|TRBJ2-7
CAWRSRDKGYEQYF
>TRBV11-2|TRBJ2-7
CASSTRPVDEQYF
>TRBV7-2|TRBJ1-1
CASSFRGGANTEAFF
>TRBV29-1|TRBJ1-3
CSVGQGPENTIYF
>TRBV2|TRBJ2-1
CASSLEGPGEQFF
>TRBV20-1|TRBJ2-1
CSARVSGRAAYNEQFF
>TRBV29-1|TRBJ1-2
CSVQTSGTGTYTF
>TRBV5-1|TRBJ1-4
CASSPEGRTGSNEKLFF
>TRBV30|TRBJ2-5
CAWSVLAGVGTQYF
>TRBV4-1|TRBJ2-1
CASRTSSVSYNEQFF
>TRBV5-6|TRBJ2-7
CASSLDSRSEQYF
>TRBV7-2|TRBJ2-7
CASSLAWTSGSEYEQYF
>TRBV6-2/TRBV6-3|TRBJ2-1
CASSRDTYNEQFF
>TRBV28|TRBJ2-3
CASSSDAEGDTQYF
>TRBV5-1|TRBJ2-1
CASSAADRGFYNEQFF
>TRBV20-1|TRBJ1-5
CSAREGTGEQPQHF
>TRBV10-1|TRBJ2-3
CASSEGLAGRDTQYF
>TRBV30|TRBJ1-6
CAWSANSPLHF
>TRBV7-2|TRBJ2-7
CASGVQGGPYEQYF
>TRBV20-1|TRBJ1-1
CSARDPWGTSEAFF
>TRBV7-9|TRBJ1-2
CASSLGASQGDGYTF
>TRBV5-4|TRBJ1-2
CASSLARQLNYGYTF
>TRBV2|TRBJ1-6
CASSTGVNSPLHF
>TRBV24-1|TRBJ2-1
CATSVVTGGRNEQFF
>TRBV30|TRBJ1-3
CAWSRGVGSGNTIYF
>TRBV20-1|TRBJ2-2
CSAARDPGVSGELFF
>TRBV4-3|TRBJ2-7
CASSQGDRGYEQYF
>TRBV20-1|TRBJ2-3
CSARSGDISTDTQYF
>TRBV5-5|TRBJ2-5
CATTPGTPLETQYF